A selection of T cell receptor beta chains follows, all from one sample in a study of beta chain features in type 1 diabetes. TCRdb's copy holds only in-frame clones and misses some; the assay was immunoSEQ multiplex PCR. Of approximately 250,000 clones listed, roughly 10% are singletons. The sequenced sample was naive CD4+ T cells from blood. All receptors derive from a man between 25 and 39 years old with type 1 diabetes. Both conserved end residues are part of each CDR3. A D gene is named only where the DNA matches it firmly. Size is stated for part of the rows, as once, few or many counts, or as a class when the clone is expanded.

J gene | clone size | D gene | V gene | CDR3 DNA | CDR3 protein
TRBJ2-3 | few | TRBD2 | TRBV7-9 | TGTGCCAGCAGCTGGACTAGCGGGGGGGCCGATACGCAGTATTTT | CASSWTSGGADTQYF
TRBJ2-7 | . | . | TRBV7-3 | TGTGCCAGCAGCTTCCAGGGGGGCTCCTACGAGCAGTACTTC | CASSFQGGSYEQYF
TRBJ2-1 | few | TRBD1 | TRBV5-4 | TGTGCCAGCAGCTTCCTGCAGGACAGGAGCTACAATGAGCAGTTCTTC | CASSFLQDRSYNEQFF
TRBJ2-2 | few | TRBD1 | TRBV5-1 | TGCGCCAGCAGCCCGACAGGGACCGGCGGGGAGCTGTTTTTT | CASSPTGTGGELFF
TRBJ1-2 | few | TRBD1 | TRBV18 | TGTGCCAGCTCAAAGGACAGGGTAACCTATGGCTACACCTTC | CASSKDRVTYGYTF
TRBJ1-2 | few | TRBD1 | TRBV4-1 | TGCGCCAGCAGCCAAGATCTTCTTGGATCGGACAGGGGCTATGGCTACACCTTC | CASSQDLLGSDRGYGYTF
TRBJ2-4 | few | . | TRBV7-9 | TGTGCCAGCAGCTCCCGGGACATTCAGTACTTC | CASSSRDIQYF
TRBJ2-7 | few | TRBD2 | TRBV30 | TGTGCCCGAAGCCCTAGCGGGGGGTTCTCCTACGAGCAGTACTTC | CARSPSGGFSYEQYF
TRBJ2-3 | . | . | TRBV7-3 | TGTGCCAGCAGCTTAAAAGCAGGGACAAGCACAGATACGCAGTATTTT | CASSLKAGTSTDTQYF
TRBJ1-2 | . | TRBD1 | TRBV2 | TGTGCCAGCCGGGACAGGGGCTATGGCTACACCTTC | CASRDRGYGYTF
TRBJ2-5 | . | . | TRBV6-1 | TGTGCCAGCAGCAGGACTCGAGTCCAAGAGACCCAGTACTTC | CASSRTRVQETQYF
TRBJ2-2 | few | . | TRBV7-2 | TGTGCCAGCAGCGGGCGAGGACTTAACACCGGGGAGCTGTTTTTT | CASSGRGLNTGELFF
TRBJ2-2 | few | . | TRBV19 | TGTGCCAGTAGTATAGATGAGGGTAGGACCGGGGAGCTGTTTTTT | CASSIDEGRTGELFF
TRBJ2-2 | . | TRBD1 | TRBV28 | TGTGCCAGCAGTTTAGCGGACAGGATGACCGGGGAGCTGTTTTTT | CASSLADRMTGELFF
TRBJ2-1 | few | TRBD2 | TRBV7-9 | TGTGCCAGCAGCTCGGGCGGGGGAAGCTCCTACAATGAGCAGTTCTTC | CASSSGGGSSYNEQFF
TRBJ2-7 | few | . | TRBV4-3 | TGCGCCAGCAGCCAATGGCAGGGGAGCTACGAGCAGTACTTC | CASSQWQGSYEQYF
TRBJ2-1 | . | TRBD1 | TRBV5-1 | TGCGCCAGCAGTCCACGGGGGGACAGGGTCGATGAGCAGTTCTTC | CASSPRGDRVDEQFF
TRBJ1-1 | . | . | TRBV5-1 | TGCGCCAGCAGCTTGGGCGGGACGGTGAACACTGAAGCTTTCTTT | CASSLGGTVNTEAFF
TRBJ2-3 | few | TRBD1 | TRBV5-1 | TGCGCCAGCAGCGGGACAGGGGCCTTGGATACGCAGTATTTT | CASSGTGALDTQYF
TRBJ1-2 | . | TRBD1 | TRBV4-3 | TGCGCCAGCAGCCATCGACCGGGACAGCGAAACTATGGCTACACCTTC | CASSHRPGQRNYGYTF
TRBJ2-5 | few | . | TRBV6-5 | TGTGCCAGCAGCCCCCAGATACAAGAGACCCAGTACTTC | CASSPQIQETQYF
TRBJ2-7 | . | . | TRBV7-9 | TGTGCCAGCACCTTATTTAGCCTGGTCCAAAGGGAGCAGTACTTC | CASTLFSLVQREQYF
TRBJ2-3 | few | . | TRBV5-4 | TGTGCCAGCAGGCTGGCCCTGGTGGATACGCAGTATTTT | CASRLALVDTQYF
TRBJ1-5 | few | . | TRBV18 | TGTGCCAGCTCACCCTTTTCGACGGAGCGCAATCAGCCCCAGCATTTT | CASSPFSTERNQPQHF
TRBJ2-5 | few | . | TRBV7-8 | TGTGCCAGCAGTTCCCGGGGTCCGGGGGAGACCCAGTACTTC | CASSSRGPGETQYF
TRBJ2-4 | . | . | TRBV6-4 | TGTGCCGGAAAATCTCCGGGGAGGGGGTTC | CAGKSPGRGF
TRBJ2-1 | . | . | TRBV6-4 | TGTGCCAGCAGAATACATACAATTCTAGACAATGAGCAGTTCTTC | CASRIHTILDNEQFF
TRBJ2-5 | . | . | TRBV2 | TGTGCCAGCAAAAAACGGGGGGCCCAAGAGACCCAGTACTTC | CASKKRGAQETQYF
TRBJ1-1 | few | . | TRBV2 | TGTGCCAGCAGTCCCCAGGGCCCCTCTGAAGCTTTCTTT | CASSPQGPSEAFF
TRBJ2-1 | . | . | TRBV20-1 | TGCAGTGCTACCTACAGGGTCGGGCAGTTCTTC | CSATYRVGQFF
TRBJ2-1 | . | TRBD2 | TRBV4-1 | TGCGCCAGCAGCCAAGAGGGTAGCGGGGCCAGCTCCTACAATGAGCAGTTCTTC | CASSQEGSGASSYNEQFF
TRBJ1-2 | . | TRBD1 | TRBV4-2 | TGTGCCAGCAGCATCCGGACAGGCTCTAACTATGGCTACACCTTC | CASSIRTGSNYGYTF
TRBJ2-1 | few | TRBD2 | TRBV30 | TGTGCCTGGGGAGGGACTAGCGGGTCGGGGAGAGGGCAGTTCTTC | CAWGGTSGSGRGQFF
TRBJ2-3 | few | TRBD2 | TRBV7-9 | TGTGCCAGCAGCTTGGGGGGGTCAGATACGCAGTATTTT | CASSLGGSDTQYF
TRBJ2-1 | . | . | TRBV18 | TGTGCCAGCTCACCGGGGGCCGGGGATGAGCAGTTCTTC | CASSPGAGDEQFF
TRBJ2-2 | few | . | TRBV5-1 | TGCGCCAGCAGCTTGGAAGGGGCGCTTACCGGGGAGCTGTTTTTT | CASSLEGALTGELFF
TRBJ2-7 | few | TRBD1 | TRBV5-1 | TGCGCCAGCAGCACCTCACAGGGGGTCCCAACCTACGAGCAGTACTTC | CASSTSQGVPTYEQYF
TRBJ1-6 | . | . | TRBV4-3 | TGCGCCAGCAGCCCGAGGGCCGGGATCTTCTCCTATAATTCACCCCTCCACTTT | CASSPRAGIFSYNSPLHF
TRBJ2-3 | . | TRBD2 | TRBV7-3 | TGTGCCAGCAGCCTCGGGGGGGCAGGAGCAGATACGCAGTATTTT | CASSLGGAGADTQYF
TRBJ1-5 | few | TRBD1 | TRBV6-5 | TGTGCCAGCAGTCCGGACAGGCTGAATCAGCCCCAGCATTTT | CASSPDRLNQPQHF
TRBJ2-1 | few | . | TRBV27 | TGTGCCAGCAGTTTAGACAGCTCCTACAATGAGCAGTTCTTC | CASSLDSSYNEQFF
TRBJ1-2 | . | . | TRBV7-9 | TGTGCCAGCAGCTTAGCATCGTCTTCTCAAGCTAGCTATGGCTACACCTTC | CASSLASSSQASYGYTF
TRBJ2-7 | . | TRBD1 | TRBV4-1 | TGCGCCAGCAGCCGGATTCCGGGGACAGGGAGGTACGAGCAGTACTTC | CASSRIPGTGRYEQYF
TRBJ2-1 | . | . | TRBV11-2 | TGTGCCAGCAGCTTACCCCCGAGCTCCTACAATGAGCAGTTCTTC | CASSLPPSSYNEQFF
TRBJ1-2 | . | . | TRBV7-9 | TGTGCCAGCAGCTTGAACGGAGCTAACTATGGCTACACCTTC | CASSLNGANYGYTF
TRBJ2-6 | . | . | TRBV28 | TGTGCCAGCAATCAAGCCGGGGCTGGGGCCAACGTCCTGACTTTC | CASNQAGAGANVLTF